These T cell receptor beta chains were read from a single sample in a study of OX40 agonist ivuxolimab in advanced cancers. The protocol was immunoSEQ multiplex PCR, while the TCRdb copy is restricted to in-frame clones and leaves out a portion. Of 60,000 to 85,000 clones in the sample, 85% were seen once. The input for sequencing was CD4+ or CD8+ T cells sorted from blood, taken in a trial of the OX40 agonist ivuxolimab. The receptors were gathered from an adult with an advanced solid tumor such as melanoma, head and neck, liver or kidney cancer. Both conserved end residues are part of each CDR3. Each record gives: clone size, D gene, V gene, J gene, CDR3 protein, CDR3 DNA. A D gene is named only where the DNA matches it firmly. Expanded clones get a size class; other rows say once, few or many, or leave the size out.

clone_size: few; d_call: -; v_call: TRBV5-6; j_call: TRBJ2-3; cdr3_aa: CASSLEVGILSTDTQYF; cdr3_nt: TGTGCCAGCAGCTTGGAGGTGGGAATTCTCTCCACAGATACGCAGTATTTT
clone_size: -; d_call: TRBD2; v_call: TRBV10-2; j_call: TRBJ2-7; cdr3_aa: CASSALRTSGFAYEQYF; cdr3_nt: TGCGCCAGCAGTGCTCTTCGGACTAGCGGGTTCGCCTACGAGCAGTACTTC
clone_size: -; d_call: -; v_call: TRBV30; j_call: TRBJ2-1; cdr3_aa: CASRRGKTYNEQFF; cdr3_nt: TGTGCCTCCCGAAGGGGTAAGACCTACAATGAGCAGTTCTTC
clone_size: -; d_call: -; v_call: TRBV2; j_call: TRBJ2-3; cdr3_aa: CASSESRQPTDTQYF; cdr3_nt: TGTGCCAGCAGTGAATCGCGGCAGCCGACAGATACGCAGTATTTT
clone_size: -; d_call: TRBD1; v_call: TRBV9; j_call: TRBJ1-2; cdr3_aa: CASSVERQGIYGYTF; cdr3_nt: TGTGCCAGCAGCGTAGAACGACAGGGGATATATGGCTACACCTTC
clone_size: -; d_call: -; v_call: TRBV11-2; j_call: TRBJ2-1; cdr3_aa: CASMAGRPYNEQFF; cdr3_nt: TGTGCCAGTATGGCAGGGCGGCCTTACAATGAGCAGTTCTTC
clone_size: -; d_call: -; v_call: TRBV6-4; j_call: TRBJ1-6; cdr3_aa: CASSESGFVGGYNSPLHF; cdr3_nt: TGTGCCAGCAGTGAATCAGGATTTGTTGGGGGATATAATTCACCCCTCCACTTT
clone_size: -; d_call: -; v_call: TRBV5-4; j_call: TRBJ2-2; cdr3_aa: CASSGTQNTGELFF; cdr3_nt: TGTGCCAGCTCCGGGACCCAGAACACCGGGGAGCTGTTTTTT
clone_size: -; d_call: -; v_call: TRBV7-6; j_call: TRBJ2-7; cdr3_aa: CASRSGTAGEQYF; cdr3_nt: TGTGCCAGCAGGTCGGGGACAGCGGGGGAGCAGTACTTC
clone_size: -; d_call: TRBD1; v_call: TRBV25-1; j_call: TRBJ2-5; cdr3_aa: CASRIDGQGAQYF; cdr3_nt: TGTGCCAGCAGGATCGATGGCCAGGGGGCCCAGTACTTC
clone_size: -; d_call: TRBD1; v_call: TRBV9; j_call: TRBJ2-4; cdr3_aa: CASSDRGHGTAKNIQYF; cdr3_nt: TGTGCCAGCAGTGACAGGGGGCATGGTACGGCCAAAAACATTCAGTACTTC
clone_size: -; d_call: TRBD1; v_call: TRBV29-1; j_call: TRBJ2-7; cdr3_aa: CSAEGQGPGEQYF; cdr3_nt: TGCAGCGCGGAGGGACAGGGTCCGGGCGAGCAGTACTTC
clone_size: -; d_call: -; v_call: TRBV7-2; j_call: TRBJ1-4; cdr3_aa: CASSLSGTSSEKLFF; cdr3_nt: TGTGCCAGCAGCTTAAGTGGGACCTCTTCTGAAAAACTGTTTTTT
clone_size: -; d_call: -; v_call: TRBV19; j_call: TRBJ1-1; cdr3_aa: CASKVQDAVNTEAFF; cdr3_nt: TGTGCCAGTAAGGTCCAAGACGCGGTGAACACTGAAGCTTTCTTT
clone_size: -; d_call: -; v_call: TRBV5-1; j_call: TRBJ2-2; cdr3_aa: CASGDTGELFF; cdr3_nt: TGCGCCAGCGGTGACACCGGGGAGCTGTTTTTT
clone_size: -; d_call: TRBD2; v_call: TRBV7-2; j_call: TRBJ2-3; cdr3_aa: CASSPRAGGPTDTQYF; cdr3_nt: TGTGCCAGCAGCCCTAGAGCGGGGGGGCCAACAGATACGCAGTATTTT
clone_size: -; d_call: -; v_call: TRBV11-2; j_call: TRBJ1-6; cdr3_aa: CASSLKGRESSYNSPLHF; cdr3_nt: TGTGCCAGCAGCTTAAAGGGCAGGGAGAGCTCCTATAATTCACCCCTCCACTTT
clone_size: -; d_call: TRBD1; v_call: TRBV5-5; j_call: TRBJ2-2; cdr3_aa: CASSSIDRGYTGELFF; cdr3_nt: TGTGCCAGCAGCTCAATCGACAGGGGATACACCGGGGAGCTGTTTTTT
clone_size: -; d_call: -; v_call: TRBV19; j_call: TRBJ2-4; cdr3_aa: CASSTRQKEQNIQYF; cdr3_nt: TGTGCCAGTAGTACGAGACAGAAAGAGCAAAACATTCAGTACTTC
clone_size: -; d_call: -; v_call: TRBV7-9; j_call: TRBJ1-1; cdr3_aa: CASSLELGTEAFF; cdr3_nt: TGTGCCAGCAGCTTAGAGCTAGGGACTGAAGCTTTCTTT
clone_size: few; d_call: -; v_call: TRBV11-2; j_call: TRBJ2-3; cdr3_aa: CASSLESRPSTDTQYF; cdr3_nt: TGTGCCAGCAGCTTGGAAAGTAGGCCTAGCACAGATACGCAGTATTTT
clone_size: -; d_call: -; v_call: TRBV6-5; j_call: TRBJ1-3; cdr3_aa: CASSYRGPDGTIYF; cdr3_nt: TGTGCCAGCAGTTACAGGGGCCCCGACGGCACCATATATTTT
clone_size: -; d_call: -; v_call: TRBV30; j_call: TRBJ2-3; cdr3_aa: CALGGTDTQYF; cdr3_nt: TGTGCCTTGGGGGGCACAGATACGCAGTATTTT
clone_size: -; d_call: -; v_call: TRBV15; j_call: TRBJ1-2; cdr3_aa: CATSREARSNYGYTF; cdr3_nt: TGTGCCACCAGCAGAGAAGCCAGATCTAACTATGGCTACACCTTC
clone_size: -; d_call: -; v_call: TRBV9; j_call: TRBJ1-6; cdr3_aa: CASSGSPDDPLHF; cdr3_nt: TGTGCCAGCAGCGGGTCCCCGGACGATCCCCTCCACTTT
clone_size: -; d_call: TRBD1; v_call: TRBV7-9; j_call: TRBJ1-5; cdr3_aa: CASSYYRGGNNQPQHF; cdr3_nt: TGTGCCAGCAGCTACTACAGGGGTGGCAACAATCAGCCCCAGCATTTT
clone_size: few; d_call: -; v_call: TRBV28; j_call: TRBJ1-1; cdr3_aa: CASSSLRTGNTEAFF; cdr3_nt: TGTGCCAGCAGTTCCCTTCGTACAGGTAACACTGAAGCTTTCTTT
clone_size: -; d_call: TRBD1; v_call: TRBV4-2; j_call: TRBJ2-7; cdr3_aa: CASSQVQGSDYEQYF; cdr3_nt: TGTGCCAGCAGCCAAGTACAGGGGTCCGACTACGAGCAGTACTTC
clone_size: -; d_call: TRBD1; v_call: TRBV27; j_call: TRBJ2-7; cdr3_aa: CASQDRLSYEQYF; cdr3_nt: TGTGCCAGCCAGGACAGGCTCTCCTACGAGCAGTACTTC
clone_size: few; d_call: -; v_call: TRBV7-9; j_call: TRBJ1-6; cdr3_aa: CASSRGINSPLHF; cdr3_nt: TGTGCCAGCAGCCGCGGGATTAATTCACCCCTCCACTTT
clone_size: -; d_call: -; v_call: TRBV6-6; j_call: TRBJ2-5; cdr3_aa: CASSKDRWETQYF; cdr3_nt: TGTGCCAGCAGTAAGGACAGATGGGAGACCCAGTACTTC
clone_size: once; d_call: -; v_call: TRBV7-9; j_call: TRBJ2-1; cdr3_aa: CASSITGRSSYNEQFF; cdr3_nt: TGTGCCAGCAGCATAACGGGGCGAAGCTCCTACAATGAGCAGTTCTTC
clone_size: -; d_call: TRBD1; v_call: TRBV7-2; j_call: TRBJ2-7; cdr3_aa: CASSPDRRPYEQYF; cdr3_nt: TGTGCCAGCAGCCCGGACAGGCGGCCCTACGAGCAGTACTTC
clone_size: -; d_call: -; v_call: TRBV29-1; j_call: TRBJ2-1; cdr3_aa: CSVLGRGDLDEQFF; cdr3_nt: TGCAGCGTTCTTGGAAGAGGGGACCTCGATGAGCAGTTCTTC
clone_size: -; d_call: -; v_call: TRBV7-9; j_call: TRBJ2-5; cdr3_aa: CASSLGLLGDAAETQYF; cdr3_nt: TGTGCCAGCAGCTTAGGTCTTCTGGGGGATGCAGCAGAGACCCAGTACTTC
clone_size: -; d_call: -; v_call: TRBV11-2; j_call: TRBJ2-5; cdr3_aa: CASSLVGDGETQYF; cdr3_nt: TGTGCCAGCAGCTTAGTTGGCGATGGAGAGACCCAGTACTTC
clone_size: -; d_call: -; v_call: TRBV29-1; j_call: TRBJ2-7; cdr3_aa: CSVEGGEGQYF; cdr3_nt: TGCAGCGTTGAAGGAGGAGAGGGGCAGTACTTC
clone_size: few; d_call: TRBD2; v_call: TRBV28; j_call: TRBJ2-7; cdr3_aa: CASSFSSGGAAQYF; cdr3_nt: TGTGCCAGCAGTTTCTCTAGCGGGGGGGCGGCGCAGTACTTC
clone_size: -; d_call: -; v_call: TRBV29-1; j_call: TRBJ2-5; cdr3_aa: CSAWDGKETQYF; cdr3_nt: TGCAGCGCGTGGGACGGCAAAGAGACCCAGTACTTC
clone_size: once; d_call: TRBD1; v_call: TRBV7-9; j_call: TRBJ1-1; cdr3_aa: CASSANARGATEAFF; cdr3_nt: TGTGCCAGCAGCGCAAATGCCAGGGGGGCCACTGAAGCTTTCTTT
clone_size: -; d_call: -; v_call: TRBV5-4; j_call: TRBJ2-5; cdr3_aa: CASSTPAGEVTQYF; cdr3_nt: TGTGCCAGCAGCACCCCGGCCGGGGAAGTGACCCAGTACTTC
clone_size: -; d_call: -; v_call: TRBV10-3; j_call: TRBJ1-3; cdr3_aa: CAISKVSSGNTIYF; cdr3_nt: TGTGCCATCAGTAAAGTGAGCTCTGGAAACACCATATATTTT
clone_size: -; d_call: -; v_call: TRBV7-2; j_call: TRBJ1-4; cdr3_aa: CASTQDGTNEKLFF; cdr3_nt: TGTGCCAGCACCCAGGACGGAACTAATGAAAAACTGTTTTTT
clone_size: -; d_call: -; v_call: TRBV6-5; j_call: TRBJ1-1; cdr3_aa: CASSRSVNTEAFF; cdr3_nt: TGTGCCAGCAGTCGTTCAGTGAACACTGAAGCTTTCTTT
clone_size: -; d_call: -; v_call: TRBV28; j_call: TRBJ1-5; cdr3_aa: CASMENQPQHF; cdr3_nt: TGTGCTTCGATGGAGAATCAGCCCCAGCATTTT
clone_size: -; d_call: -; v_call: TRBV18; j_call: TRBJ2-1; cdr3_aa: CASSPVSGDFTQFF; cdr3_nt: TGTGCCAGCTCACCGGTATCAGGGGATTTCACCCAGTTCTTC
clone_size: -; d_call: -; v_call: TRBV28; j_call: TRBJ2-7; cdr3_aa: CASSFPFGGPRSYEQYF; cdr3_nt: TGTGCCAGCAGTTTCCCGTTTGGAGGACCTCGCTCCTACGAGCAGTACTTC
clone_size: few; d_call: -; v_call: TRBV7-9; j_call: TRBJ1-1; cdr3_aa: CASSLEYRGVEAFF; cdr3_nt: TGTGCCAGCAGCTTAGAGTATCGGGGAGTTGAAGCTTTCTTT